This T cell receptor beta chain appears in the sequencing data of a study of control samples from healthy donors and cancer patients. Clones were sequenced by immunoSEQ multiplex PCR, and TCRdb holds only the in-frame ones, with some missing. The table lists roughly 150,000 clones, 85% to 95% of them singletons. V was clipped by 5 bases and J by 7 bases, with 8 bases between them. Germline V gives CDR1 SGHTA, CDR2 FQGTGA. The CDR3 runs to 12 residues. This chain uses TRBV7-3 with TRBJ2-2; unclear D gene. Sequencing input: blood. The TCR originated in a man aged 50 or older in good health. CDR3 sequence: CASSHSGGELFF. Written as DNA, the CDR3 is TGTGCCAGCAGCCACTCGGGCGGGGAGCTGTTTTTT.